This entry is about one T cell receptor (beta chain). Per the authors' pipeline: From reference gene primer amplification, estimates of nucleated cell counts were derived. The method was immunoSEQ multiplex PCR; TCRdb's version includes in-frame clones alone and lacks a portion of them. V and J calls and clone size follow that table, whereas D and trimming were derived from the DNA. The sample consists of 100,000 or so clones, around 90% of them appearing once. This sample was taken from a study of blood T cell repertoires in COVID-19. The wider study: Sites in the United States, Italy and Spain provided acute and convalescent COVID-19 samples. T cells, B-cell-depleted T cells, or PBMCs supplied cDNA or gDNA.

V lost 7 bases and J 4 bases, leaving 4 bases between the germline ends. Germline CDR1 reads MGHDK; CDR2 reads SYGVNS. This CDR3 is 11 amino acids long. Material: peripheral blood. The chain uses TRBV25-1 and TRBJ1-4; D is undetermined. This TCR derives from a woman in her forties or fifties in a cohort sampled during active COVID-19. This CDR3 reads CASTHNEKLFF. DNA for the CDR3: TGTGCCAGCACCCATAATGAAAAACTGTTTTTT.